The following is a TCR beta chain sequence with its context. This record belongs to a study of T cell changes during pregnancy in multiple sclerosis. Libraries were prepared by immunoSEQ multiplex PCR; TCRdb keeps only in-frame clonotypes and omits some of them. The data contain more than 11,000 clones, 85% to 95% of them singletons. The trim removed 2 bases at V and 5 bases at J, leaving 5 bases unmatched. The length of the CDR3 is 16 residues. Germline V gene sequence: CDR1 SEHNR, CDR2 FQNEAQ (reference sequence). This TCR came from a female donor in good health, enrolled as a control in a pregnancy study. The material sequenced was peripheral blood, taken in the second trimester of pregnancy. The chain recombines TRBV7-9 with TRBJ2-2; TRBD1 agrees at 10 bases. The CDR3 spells CASSLRQGAMTGELFF. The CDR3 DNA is TGTGCCAGCAGCTTAAGACAGGGGGCGATGACCGGGGAGCTGTTTTTT. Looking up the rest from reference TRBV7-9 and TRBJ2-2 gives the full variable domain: DTGVSQNPRHKITKRGQNVTFRCDPISEHNRLYWYRQTLGQGPEFLTYFQNEAQLEKSRLLSDRFSAERPKGSFSTLEIQRTEQGDSAMYLCASSLRQGAMTGELFFGEGSRLTVL.